The source of this T cell receptor beta chain is a study of blood T cell repertoires in COVID-19. V shed 6 bases and J 5 bases; nucleotides not matched to a gene: 9. Germline V lookup: CDR1 LNHDA, CDR2 SQIVND (reference sequence). CDR3 length: 15 amino acids. The data were produced by immunoSEQ multiplex PCR, yet TCRdb's version contains in-frame clones alone and is incomplete. Seen here are about 210,000 clones, around 83% observed once, and the top ten hold less than 5.5%. The sequence was obtained from a woman older than 75 with acute or convalescent COVID-19. The chain recombines TRBV19 with TRBJ2-1; 8 nucleotides line up with TRBD2. The specimen sequenced was peripheral blood. The CDR3 DNA sequence: TGTGCCAGTAGGGCACTAGCGGCAGGTAACAATGAGCAGTTCTTC. Translating gives CASRALAAGNNEQFF.